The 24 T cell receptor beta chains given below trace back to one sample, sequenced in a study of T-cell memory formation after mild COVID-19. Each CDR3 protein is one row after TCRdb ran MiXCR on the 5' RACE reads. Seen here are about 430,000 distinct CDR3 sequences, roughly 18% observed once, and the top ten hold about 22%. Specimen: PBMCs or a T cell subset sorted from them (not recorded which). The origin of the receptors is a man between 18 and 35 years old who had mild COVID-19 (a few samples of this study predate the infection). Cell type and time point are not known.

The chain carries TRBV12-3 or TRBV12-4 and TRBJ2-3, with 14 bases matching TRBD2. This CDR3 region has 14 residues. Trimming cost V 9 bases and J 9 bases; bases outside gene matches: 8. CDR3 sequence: CASKAGTSGGTQYF. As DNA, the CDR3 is TGTGCCAGTAAGGCGGGGACTAGCGGGGGAACGCAGTATTTT.

CDR3 nucleotides: TGTGCCAGCAGCTTAGGAGGCGAGACAGGGACCTACGAGCAGTACGTC. Translating gives CASSLGGETGTYEQYV. V usage is TRBV7-2 and J usage is TRBJ2-7; 7 nucleotides align to TRBD1. The CDR3 has 16 residues. Trimming at V came to 1 base and at J to 2 bases, leaving 8 bases not matched to a gene. Germline CDR1 reads SGHTA; CDR2 reads FQGNSA.

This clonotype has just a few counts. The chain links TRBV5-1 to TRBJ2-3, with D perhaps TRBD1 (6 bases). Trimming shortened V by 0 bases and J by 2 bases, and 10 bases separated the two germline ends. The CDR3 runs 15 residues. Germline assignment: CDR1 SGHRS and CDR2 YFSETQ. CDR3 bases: TGCGCCAGCAGCTTGGGTACAGGGTTCACAGATACGCAGTATTTT. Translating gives CASSLGTGFTDTQYF.

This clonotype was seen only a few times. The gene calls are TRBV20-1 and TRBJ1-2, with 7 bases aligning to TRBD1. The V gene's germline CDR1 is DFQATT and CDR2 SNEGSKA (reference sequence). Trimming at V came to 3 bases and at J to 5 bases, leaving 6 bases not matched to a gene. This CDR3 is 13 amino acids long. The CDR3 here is CSASSGTDYGYTF. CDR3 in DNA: TGCAGTGCTAGTTCCGGGACAGATTATGGCTACACCTTC.

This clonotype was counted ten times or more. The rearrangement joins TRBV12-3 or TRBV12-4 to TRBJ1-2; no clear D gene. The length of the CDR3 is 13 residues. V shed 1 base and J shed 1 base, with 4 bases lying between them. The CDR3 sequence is CASSLGYNYGYTF. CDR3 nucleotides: TGTGCCAGCAGTTTAGGCTATAACTATGGCTACACCTTC.

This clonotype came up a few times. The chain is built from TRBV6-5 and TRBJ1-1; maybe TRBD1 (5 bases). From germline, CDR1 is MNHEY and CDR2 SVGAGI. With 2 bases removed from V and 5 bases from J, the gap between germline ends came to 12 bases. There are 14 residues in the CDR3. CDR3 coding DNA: TGTGCCAGCAGTTACGGGGCAGGGTGGACTGAAGCTTTCTTT. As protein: CASSYGAGWTEAFF.

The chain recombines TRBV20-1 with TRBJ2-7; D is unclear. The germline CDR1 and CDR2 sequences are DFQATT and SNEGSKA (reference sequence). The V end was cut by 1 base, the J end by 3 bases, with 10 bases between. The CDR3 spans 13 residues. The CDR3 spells CSARAQSVYEQYV. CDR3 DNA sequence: TGCAGTGCTAGAGCCCAGAGTGTCTACGAGCAGTACGTC.

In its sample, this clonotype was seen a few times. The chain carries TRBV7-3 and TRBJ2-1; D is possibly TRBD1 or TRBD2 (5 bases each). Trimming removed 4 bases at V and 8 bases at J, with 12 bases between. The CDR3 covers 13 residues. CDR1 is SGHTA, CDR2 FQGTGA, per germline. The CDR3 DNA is TGTGCCAGCAGCTCAACCCGGGGCGATGAGCAGTTCTTC. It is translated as CASSSTRGDEQFF.

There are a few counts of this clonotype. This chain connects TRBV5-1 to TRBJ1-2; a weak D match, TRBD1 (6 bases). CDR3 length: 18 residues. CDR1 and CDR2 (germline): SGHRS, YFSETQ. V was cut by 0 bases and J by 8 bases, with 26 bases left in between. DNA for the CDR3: TGCGCCAGCAGCTTGGAGGGGGGGTCCCCCGGGATGTCGAGCGGCTACACCTTC. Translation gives CASSLEGGSPGMSSGYTF.

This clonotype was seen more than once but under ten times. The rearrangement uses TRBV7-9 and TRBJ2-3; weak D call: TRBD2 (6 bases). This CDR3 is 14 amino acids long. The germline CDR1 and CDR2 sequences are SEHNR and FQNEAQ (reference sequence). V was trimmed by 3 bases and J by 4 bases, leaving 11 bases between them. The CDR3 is CASSFGGSADTQYF. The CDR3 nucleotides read TGTGCCAGCAGCTTCGGGGGTAGTGCAGATACGCAGTATTTT.

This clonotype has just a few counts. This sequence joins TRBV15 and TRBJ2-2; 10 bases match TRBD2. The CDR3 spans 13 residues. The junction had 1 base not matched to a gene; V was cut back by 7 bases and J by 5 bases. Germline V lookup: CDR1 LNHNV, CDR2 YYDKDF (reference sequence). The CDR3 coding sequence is TGTGCCACCACTAGCGGGGGTACCGGGGAGCTGTTTTTT. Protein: CATTSGGTGELFF.

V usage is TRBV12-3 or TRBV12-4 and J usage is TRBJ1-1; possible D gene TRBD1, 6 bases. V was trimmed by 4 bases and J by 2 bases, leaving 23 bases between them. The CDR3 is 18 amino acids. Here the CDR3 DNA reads TGTGCCAGCAGTTCCCCACGCATAGGTAGACAGGAAAACACTGAAGCTTTCTTT. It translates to CASSSPRIGRQENTEAFF.

CDR3 amino acids: CASSHHPGGPIDTQYF. The CDR3 nucleotides read TGTGCCAGCAGCCACCACCCGGGGGGGCCAATCGATACGCAGTATTTT. The V gene is TRBV7-3, the J gene TRBJ2-3; 8 bases align to TRBD2. J lost 6 bases, V lost 5 bases, and 13 bases had no gene match. Germline V CDR1 and CDR2: SGHTA, FQGTGA. There are 16 residues in the CDR3.

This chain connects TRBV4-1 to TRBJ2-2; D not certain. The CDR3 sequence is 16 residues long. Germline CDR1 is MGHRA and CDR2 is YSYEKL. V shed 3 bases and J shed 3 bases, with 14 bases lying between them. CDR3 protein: CASSHSGGSYTGELFF. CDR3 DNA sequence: TGCGCCAGCAGCCATTCCGGTGGCTCCTACACCGGGGAGCTGTTTTTT.

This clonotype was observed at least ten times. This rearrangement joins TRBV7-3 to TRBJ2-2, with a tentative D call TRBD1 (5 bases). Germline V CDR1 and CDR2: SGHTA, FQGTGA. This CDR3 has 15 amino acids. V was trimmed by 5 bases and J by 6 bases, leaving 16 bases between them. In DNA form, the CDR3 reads TGTGCCAGCAGCCCTTGGGGCGGTAATGCCGGGGAGCTGTTTTTT. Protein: CASSPWGGNAGELFF.

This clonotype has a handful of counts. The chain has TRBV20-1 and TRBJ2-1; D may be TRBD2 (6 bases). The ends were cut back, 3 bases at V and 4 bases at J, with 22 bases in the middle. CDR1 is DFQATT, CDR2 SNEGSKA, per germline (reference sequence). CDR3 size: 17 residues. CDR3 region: CSARAPGLPGGYNEQFF. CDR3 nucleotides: TGCAGTGCTAGGGCCCCGGGACTCCCTGGGGGGTACAATGAGCAGTTCTTC.

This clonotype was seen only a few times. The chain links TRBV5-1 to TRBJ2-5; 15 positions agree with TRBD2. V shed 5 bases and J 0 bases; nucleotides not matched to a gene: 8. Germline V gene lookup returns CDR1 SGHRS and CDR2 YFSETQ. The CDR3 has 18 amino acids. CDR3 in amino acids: CASSHGTSGGPYQETQYF. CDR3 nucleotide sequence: TGCGCCAGCAGTCACGGGACTAGCGGGGGGCCATACCAAGAGACCCAGTACTTC.

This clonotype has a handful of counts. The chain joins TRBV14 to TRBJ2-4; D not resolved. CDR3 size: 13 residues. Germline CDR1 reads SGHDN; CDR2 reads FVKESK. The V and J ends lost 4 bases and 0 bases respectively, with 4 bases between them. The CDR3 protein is CASSLQAKNIQYF. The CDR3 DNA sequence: TGTGCCAGCAGCCTTCAAGCCAAAAACATTCAGTACTTC.

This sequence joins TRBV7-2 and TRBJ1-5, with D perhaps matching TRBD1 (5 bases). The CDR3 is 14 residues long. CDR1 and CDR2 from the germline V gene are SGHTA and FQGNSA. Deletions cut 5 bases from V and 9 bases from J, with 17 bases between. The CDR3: CASSLGRGSGPQHF. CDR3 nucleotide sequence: TGTGCCAGCAGCCTAGGACGGGGCTCAGGGCCCCAGCATTTT.

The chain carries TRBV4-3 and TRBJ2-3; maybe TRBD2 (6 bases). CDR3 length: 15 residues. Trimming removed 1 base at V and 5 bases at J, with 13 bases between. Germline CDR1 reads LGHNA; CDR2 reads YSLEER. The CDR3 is CASSQVKGGGDTQYF. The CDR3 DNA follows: TGCGCCAGCAGCCAAGTGAAGGGAGGAGGAGATACGCAGTATTTT.

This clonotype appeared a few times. The DNA for the CDR3 is TGCGCCAGCAGCAGGAACAGGGGTATGAACACTGAAGCTTTCTTT. As protein: CASSRNRGMNTEAFF. The gene calls are TRBV5-1 and TRBJ1-1; TRBD1 matches at 7 bases. V shed 4 bases and J 0 bases; nucleotides not matched to a gene: 6. Germline values: CDR1 SGHRS, CDR2 YFSETQ. CDR3 length: 15 residues.

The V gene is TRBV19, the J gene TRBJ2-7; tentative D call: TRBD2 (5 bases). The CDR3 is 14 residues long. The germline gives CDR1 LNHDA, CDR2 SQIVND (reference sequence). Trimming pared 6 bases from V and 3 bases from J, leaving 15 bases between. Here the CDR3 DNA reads TGTGCCAGTAGCCCGGTCCTCGAGGGCTACGAGCAGTACTTC. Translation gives CASSPVLEGYEQYF.

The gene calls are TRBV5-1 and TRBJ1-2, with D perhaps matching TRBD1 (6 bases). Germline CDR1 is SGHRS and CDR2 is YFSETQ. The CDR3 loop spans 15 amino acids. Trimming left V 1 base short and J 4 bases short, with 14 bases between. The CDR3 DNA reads TGCGCCAGCAGCTTGAGGGACAAGGGCCCCTATGGCTACACCTTC. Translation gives CASSLRDKGPYGYTF.

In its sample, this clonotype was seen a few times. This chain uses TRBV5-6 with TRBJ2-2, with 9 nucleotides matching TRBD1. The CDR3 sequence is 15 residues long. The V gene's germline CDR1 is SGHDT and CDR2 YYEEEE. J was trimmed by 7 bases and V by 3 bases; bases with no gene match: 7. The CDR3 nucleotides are TGTGCCAGCAGCTCCGGACAGGGGAGTAACGGGGAGCTGTTTTTT. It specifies CASSSGQGSNGELFF.